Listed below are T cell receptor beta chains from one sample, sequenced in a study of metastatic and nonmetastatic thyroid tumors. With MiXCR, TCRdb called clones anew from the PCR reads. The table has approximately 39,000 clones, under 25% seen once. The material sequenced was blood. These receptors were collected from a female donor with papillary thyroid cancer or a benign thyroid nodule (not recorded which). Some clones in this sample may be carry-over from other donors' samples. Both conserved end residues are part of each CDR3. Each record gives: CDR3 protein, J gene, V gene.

CDR3aa: CASSDLRTASTDTQYF
j_gene: TRBJ2-3
v_gene: TRBV6-4

CDR3aa: CATSSSGNTYNEQFF
j_gene: TRBJ2-1
v_gene: TRBV15

CDR3aa: CAIRRGTGYTF
j_gene: TRBJ1-2
v_gene: TRBV10-3

CDR3aa: CARSLSGGPQHF
j_gene: TRBJ1-5
v_gene: TRBV28

CDR3aa: CSAPTGDTQYF
j_gene: TRBJ2-3
v_gene: TRBV20-1

CDR3aa: CASSVRAGTSVYNEQFF
j_gene: TRBJ2-1
v_gene: TRBV2

CDR3aa: CASRRGQGGYEQYF
j_gene: TRBJ2-7
v_gene: TRBV6-1

CDR3aa: CATSDAARPVGELFF
j_gene: TRBJ2-2
v_gene: TRBV24-1

CDR3aa: CSASDGNTEAFF
j_gene: TRBJ1-1
v_gene: TRBV20-1

CDR3aa: CASSSRIGGQETQYF
j_gene: TRBJ2-5
v_gene: TRBV5-1

CDR3aa: CASSETGQNTGELFF
j_gene: TRBJ2-2
v_gene: TRBV25-1

CDR3aa: CASSLGLAGNTGELFF
j_gene: TRBJ2-2
v_gene: TRBV5-1

CDR3aa: CASSEWVGGNNEQFF
j_gene: TRBJ2-1
v_gene: TRBV10-1

CDR3aa: CASSFVLDSPLHF
j_gene: TRBJ1-6
v_gene: TRBV12-3/TRBV12-4

CDR3aa: CASSVLAVRAYNEQFF
j_gene: TRBJ2-1
v_gene: TRBV19

CDR3aa: CASSSRPGDRVQPQHF
j_gene: TRBJ1-5
v_gene: TRBV6-1

CDR3aa: CASSIGTGWGEAFF
j_gene: TRBJ1-1
v_gene: TRBV5-1

CDR3aa: CASSSIQGLGDGYTF
j_gene: TRBJ1-2
v_gene: TRBV9

CDR3aa: CASSQERASGTDTQYF
j_gene: TRBJ2-3
v_gene: TRBV4-2

CDR3aa: CAIRENLAVARYEQFF
j_gene: TRBJ2-1
v_gene: TRBV6-1

CDR3aa: CASILTSYEQYF
j_gene: TRBJ2-7
v_gene: TRBV11-3

CDR3aa: CASRPRAGVSGELFF
j_gene: TRBJ2-2
v_gene: TRBV12-3/TRBV12-4

CDR3aa: CASSLVGAGGDEQYF
j_gene: TRBJ2-7
v_gene: TRBV11-3

CDR3aa: CASGPGQGFSNTEPFF
j_gene: TRBJ1-1
v_gene: TRBV19

CDR3aa: CASSYSRLLGTEAFF
j_gene: TRBJ1-1
v_gene: TRBV6-6

CDR3aa: CASSTHPHPQHF
j_gene: TRBJ1-5
v_gene: TRBV28

CDR3aa: CASSPLAGGSTDTQYF
j_gene: TRBJ2-3
v_gene: TRBV19

CDR3aa: CASSDTPPTGELFF
j_gene: TRBJ2-2
v_gene: TRBV6-1

CDR3aa: CASSLDIRADEKLFF
j_gene: TRBJ1-4
v_gene: TRBV7-2

CDR3aa: CASSLSQIQETQYF
j_gene: TRBJ2-5
v_gene: TRBV28

CDR3aa: CASSQNRGDDEQYF
j_gene: TRBJ2-7
v_gene: TRBV12-3/TRBV12-4

CDR3aa: CATSDAIRGSEQYF
j_gene: TRBJ2-7
v_gene: TRBV24-1

CDR3aa: CDSSNFSEQYF
j_gene: TRBJ2-7
v_gene: TRBV28

CDR3aa: CASSSSTGSGYTF
j_gene: TRBJ1-2
v_gene: TRBV11-2

CDR3aa: CVSSGGTSGSGFF
j_gene: TRBJ2-1
v_gene: TRBV6-1

CDR3aa: CASSLREGNTGELFF
j_gene: TRBJ2-2
v_gene: TRBV7-7

CDR3aa: CASSDPGGGSSNEQFF
j_gene: TRBJ2-1
v_gene: TRBV6-1

CDR3aa: CASSLTGGNSPLHF
j_gene: TRBJ1-6
v_gene: TRBV28

CDR3aa: CARSLSVGPYEQYF
j_gene: TRBJ2-7
v_gene: TRBV28

CDR3aa: CASSLEGLGEQYF
j_gene: TRBJ2-7
v_gene: TRBV11-3

CDR3aa: CAIPPPVLGGGTYEQYF
j_gene: TRBJ2-7
v_gene: TRBV18

CDR3aa: CASSPTAVSYEQYF
j_gene: TRBJ2-7
v_gene: TRBV18

CDR3aa: CASTTEGLTEAFF
j_gene: TRBJ1-1
v_gene: TRBV12-3/TRBV12-4

CDR3aa: CAISPGGFLAQYF
j_gene: TRBJ2-5
v_gene: TRBV6-2/TRBV6-3

CDR3aa: CASSGTSGSNEQFF
j_gene: TRBJ2-1
v_gene: TRBV6-9

CDR3aa: CASSWVPYTGELFF
j_gene: TRBJ2-2
v_gene: TRBV7-2

CDR3aa: CASSPSQQSYEQYF
j_gene: TRBJ2-7
v_gene: TRBV18

CDR3aa: CAWSVTRSHYGYTF
j_gene: TRBJ1-2
v_gene: TRBV30

CDR3aa: CAWNGWQTNYGYTF
j_gene: TRBJ1-2
v_gene: TRBV30

CDR3aa: CAWGLGGSGNTIYF
j_gene: TRBJ1-3
v_gene: TRBV30

CDR3aa: CSATGGAGVMGNTEAFF
j_gene: TRBJ1-1
v_gene: TRBV20-1

CDR3aa: CASSPSGQGPSGNTIYF
j_gene: TRBJ1-3
v_gene: TRBV7-3

CDR3aa: CASSLGWSGYLFF
j_gene: TRBJ2-2
v_gene: TRBV7-3

CDR3aa: CASSLGQGAADTQYF
j_gene: TRBJ2-3
v_gene: TRBV5-8

CDR3aa: CASLRPVINTESFF
j_gene: TRBJ1-1
v_gene: TRBV2

CDR3aa: CASSLLTATQETQYF
j_gene: TRBJ2-5
v_gene: TRBV11-3

CDR3aa: CASSLGGGNEQYF
j_gene: TRBJ2-7
v_gene: TRBV28